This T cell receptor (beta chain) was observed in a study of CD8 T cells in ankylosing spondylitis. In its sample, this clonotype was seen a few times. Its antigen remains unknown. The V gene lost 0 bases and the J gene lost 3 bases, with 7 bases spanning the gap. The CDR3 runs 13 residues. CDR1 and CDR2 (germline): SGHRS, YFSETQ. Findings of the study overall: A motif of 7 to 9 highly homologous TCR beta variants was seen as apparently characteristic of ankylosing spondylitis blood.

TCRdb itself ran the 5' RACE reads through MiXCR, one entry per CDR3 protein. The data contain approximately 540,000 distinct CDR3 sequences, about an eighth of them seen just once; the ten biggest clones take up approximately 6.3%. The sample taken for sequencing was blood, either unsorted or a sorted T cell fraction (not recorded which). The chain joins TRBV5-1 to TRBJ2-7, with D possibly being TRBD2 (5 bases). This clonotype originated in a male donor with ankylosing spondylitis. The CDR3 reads CASSLDGVYEQYV. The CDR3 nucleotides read TGCGCCAGCAGCTTGGACGGGGTCTACGAGCAGTACGTC.